Listed below are T cell receptor beta chains from one sample, sequenced in a study of PD-L1 blockade in urothelial cancer. The data were produced by immunoSEQ multiplex PCR, yet TCRdb's version contains in-frame clones alone and is incomplete. The table records more than 45,000 clones, roughly 82% of them present only once. Source: PBMCs, taken around atezolizumab (anti-PD-L1) treatment. Receptor source: a man in his 70s with urothelial cancer. CDR3s include the opening cysteine and the closing phenylalanine or tryptophan. Each record gives: D gene, V gene, J gene, clone size, CDR3 DNA, CDR3 protein. The D gene is left open where the match is weak. Size tells how often a clone was seen (once, few, many) or the class of an expanded clone, and some rows leave it out.

d_call: -; v_call: TRBV10-1; j_call: TRBJ2-7; clone_size: -; cdr3_nt: TGCGCCAGCAGTGAGAGGACATCCGACGAGCAGTACTTC; cdr3_aa: CASSERTSDEQYF
d_call: TRBD1; v_call: TRBV13; j_call: TRBJ2-5; clone_size: -; cdr3_nt: TGTGCCAGCAGCATACAGGGGCGAGAGACCCAGTACTTC; cdr3_aa: CASSIQGRETQYF
d_call: TRBD1; v_call: TRBV19; j_call: TRBJ1-2; clone_size: -; cdr3_nt: TGTGCCAGTAGTATCCGTCCCGGGACAGGGAACTATGGCTACACCTTC; cdr3_aa: CASSIRPGTGNYGYTF
d_call: -; v_call: TRBV18; j_call: TRBJ2-7; clone_size: -; cdr3_nt: TGTGCCAGCTCACCAGGAGAGTTTGAAGCATACCAGCAGTACTTC; cdr3_aa: CASSPGEFEAYQQYF
d_call: -; v_call: TRBV7-9; j_call: TRBJ2-4; clone_size: few; cdr3_nt: TGTGCCAGCAGCTTAGCGGTGCGTAGCCGGAACATTCAGTACTTC; cdr3_aa: CASSLAVRSRNIQYF
d_call: TRBD1; v_call: TRBV5-1; j_call: TRBJ1-1; clone_size: few; cdr3_nt: TGCGCCAGCAGCTGGGGCCAGGGGGACACTGAAGCTTTCTTT; cdr3_aa: CASSWGQGDTEAFF
d_call: -; v_call: TRBV5-4; j_call: TRBJ1-1; clone_size: -; cdr3_nt: TGTGCCAGCAGCTTGACAGTTAACACTGAAGCTTTCTTT; cdr3_aa: CASSLTVNTEAFF
d_call: -; v_call: TRBV11-2; j_call: TRBJ2-3; clone_size: -; cdr3_nt: TGTGCCAGCAGAAAGGCCGGCAGGGTTAACTCAGATACGCAGTATTTT; cdr3_aa: CASRKAGRVNSDTQYF
d_call: -; v_call: TRBV7-6; j_call: TRBJ2-7; clone_size: few; cdr3_nt: TGTGCCAGCAGCCAAACAGGGTTCACTTACGAGCAGTACTTC; cdr3_aa: CASSQTGFTYEQYF
d_call: -; v_call: TRBV2; j_call: TRBJ1-1; clone_size: -; cdr3_nt: TGTGCCAGCAGTGAAGTAGTGACAGTGAATTCTGAAGCTTTCTTT; cdr3_aa: CASSEVVTVNSEAFF
d_call: -; v_call: TRBV12-5; j_call: TRBJ2-5; clone_size: -; cdr3_nt: TGTGCTAGTGGTTTGGTAGGAGCCCCGGAGACCCAGTACTTC; cdr3_aa: CASGLVGAPETQYF
d_call: TRBD1; v_call: TRBV10-3; j_call: TRBJ2-7; clone_size: -; cdr3_nt: TGTGCCATCAGTGAAGGACAGGGGATTCCTTACGAGCAGTACTTC; cdr3_aa: CAISEGQGIPYEQYF
d_call: -; v_call: TRBV7-9; j_call: TRBJ1-2; clone_size: -; cdr3_nt: TGTGCCAGCAGCCCAATCCTAGGCCCTGCTTCTAACTATGGCTACACCTTC; cdr3_aa: CASSPILGPASNYGYTF
d_call: -; v_call: TRBV19; j_call: TRBJ1-1; clone_size: -; cdr3_nt: TGTGCCAGTGACCCCACAGGCATGAACACTGAAGCTTTCTTT; cdr3_aa: CASDPTGMNTEAFF
d_call: TRBD1; v_call: TRBV11-1; j_call: TRBJ2-2; clone_size: -; cdr3_nt: TGTGCCAGCAGCTTACACAGGGGCGGCGGGGAGCTGTTTTTT; cdr3_aa: CASSLHRGGGELFF
d_call: TRBD2; v_call: TRBV2; j_call: TRBJ2-1; clone_size: few; cdr3_nt: TGTGCCAGCAGAGGACCTCCGGGAGGATACAATGAGCAGTTCTTC; cdr3_aa: CASRGPPGGYNEQFF
d_call: -; v_call: TRBV6-1; j_call: TRBJ2-1; clone_size: -; cdr3_nt: TGTGCCAGCAGTACTAACTACAATGAGCAGTTCTTC; cdr3_aa: CASSTNYNEQFF
d_call: TRBD1; v_call: TRBV4-1; j_call: TRBJ2-3; clone_size: -; cdr3_nt: TGCGCCAGCAGCCCCACCCCAGGGGGCACCACAGATACGCAGTATTTT; cdr3_aa: CASSPTPGGTTDTQYF
d_call: TRBD2; v_call: TRBV5-1; j_call: TRBJ2-3; clone_size: -; cdr3_nt: TGCGCCAGCAGAGACAGCGGGGTTAGCACAGATACGCAGTATTTT; cdr3_aa: CASRDSGVSTDTQYF
d_call: TRBD2; v_call: TRBV5-1; j_call: TRBJ2-1; clone_size: -; cdr3_nt: TGCGCCAGCAGCGCCTACCGACTAGCGGATGAATCCTACAATGAGCAGTTCTTC; cdr3_aa: CASSAYRLADESYNEQFF
d_call: TRBD1; v_call: TRBV9; j_call: TRBJ1-2; clone_size: -; cdr3_nt: TGTGCCAGCAGCGCAGGGACAGTTTACGGCTACACCTTC; cdr3_aa: CASSAGTVYGYTF
d_call: -; v_call: TRBV4-1; j_call: TRBJ2-7; clone_size: once; cdr3_nt: TGCGCCAGCAGCCCACCGACGGGGTCCACCTACGAGCAGTACTTC; cdr3_aa: CASSPPTGSTYEQYF
d_call: -; v_call: TRBV6-5; j_call: TRBJ1-5; clone_size: -; cdr3_nt: TGTGCCAGCAGTTACGGGGGGGCTCAGCCCCAGCATTTT; cdr3_aa: CASSYGGAQPQHF
d_call: TRBD2; v_call: TRBV7-6; j_call: TRBJ2-7; clone_size: -; cdr3_nt: TGTGCCAGCAGCTTAAGGCGGGAGTCCGAGCAGTACTTC; cdr3_aa: CASSLRRESEQYF
d_call: TRBD2; v_call: TRBV5-1; j_call: TRBJ2-4; clone_size: -; cdr3_nt: TGCGCCAGCAGCCAAGGGCAGGGAGGGAACATTCAGTACTTC; cdr3_aa: CASSQGQGGNIQYF
d_call: TRBD2; v_call: TRBV9; j_call: TRBJ2-1; clone_size: -; cdr3_nt: TGTGCCAGCAGCGTAGCGGGGGGGAACTACTACAATGAGCAGTTCTTC; cdr3_aa: CASSVAGGNYYNEQFF
d_call: TRBD2; v_call: TRBV19; j_call: TRBJ2-7; clone_size: -; cdr3_nt: TGTGCCAGTAGCACTAGCGGACGCTACGAGCAGTACTTC; cdr3_aa: CASSTSGRYEQYF
d_call: TRBD1; v_call: TRBV6-6; j_call: TRBJ1-1; clone_size: -; cdr3_nt: TGTGCCAGCAGCAGTGGGACAGGGCACACTGAAGCTTTCTTT; cdr3_aa: CASSSGTGHTEAFF
d_call: TRBD1; v_call: TRBV5-1; j_call: TRBJ2-7; clone_size: -; cdr3_nt: TGCGCCAGCAGCTTGTACCCCCCTGGCGCAGGGGGCGCCGAGCAGTACTTC; cdr3_aa: CASSLYPPGAGGAEQYF
d_call: TRBD2; v_call: TRBV19; j_call: TRBJ2-5; clone_size: -; cdr3_nt: TGTGCCAGTAGTATTGGGGCGACTAGCGGGAGTCTCCAAGAGACCCAGTACTTC; cdr3_aa: CASSIGATSGSLQETQYF
d_call: -; v_call: TRBV10-3; j_call: TRBJ2-7; clone_size: -; cdr3_nt: TGTGCCATCTCACTCAAAGGGGACGAGCAGTACTTC; cdr3_aa: CAISLKGDEQYF